A selection of T cell receptor beta chains follows, all from one sample in a study of T cell repertoires in cytomegalovirus infection. From the reads, TCRdb called clonotypes with MiXCR, one entry per CDR3 protein. The table has 650,000 to 900,000 distinct CDR3 sequences, approximately 32% seen once; the top ten hold about an eighth. These TCRs' antigens remain unknown. The sequencing used cultured CD8+ T cells from PBMCs, collected from culture after CMV antigen stimulation. The receptor set was obtained from a human donor in good health (CMV status not recorded). Some clones in this sample may be carry-over from other donors' samples. Both conserved end residues are part of each CDR3.

j_call | v_call | cdr3_aa
TRBJ2-2 | TRBV6-1 | CASSGHYTGELFF
TRBJ1-2 | TRBV24-1 | CATSDFSRVPGYTF
TRBJ2-3 | TRBV19 | CASRPPGQGARGTDTQYF
TRBJ1-2 | TRBV19 | CASRPRTGVEGYTF
TRBJ2-1 | TRBV12-5 | CASGSGQGNEQFF
TRBJ2-2 | TRBV7-9 | CASSSRGGAIGTGELFF
TRBJ2-1 | TRBV12-3/TRBV12-4 | CASSFVGGGHEQFF
TRBJ1-6 | TRBV10-1 | CASYTQDSPLHF
TRBJ2-3 | TRBV12-3/TRBV12-4 | CASSNLAGGTDTQYF
TRBJ2-1 | TRBV27 | CASSFVGNNEQFF
TRBJ1-1 | TRBV27 | CASKPAGPTEAFF
TRBJ1-5 | TRBV11-3 | CASSLDLVVELGSNQPQHF
TRBJ1-6 | TRBV7-9 | CASSLVEGNSPLHF
TRBJ1-1 | TRBV2 | CASRGQRAFF
TRBJ1-1 | TRBV7-6 | CASSFNGNTEAFF
TRBJ2-7 | TRBV23-1 | CASSQPSGTSDPGKQYF
TRBJ2-5 | TRBV5-6 | CASSNPLARAEETQYF
TRBJ2-5 | TRBV7-9 | CASSLGAVAGLETQYF
TRBJ1-1 | TRBV6-2/TRBV6-3 | CASNEGSGVGEAFF
TRBJ2-1 | TRBV6-2/TRBV6-3 | CASKIAGGYNEQFF
TRBJ2-7 | TRBV28 | CASSSLTGKYEQYF
TRBJ1-5 | TRBV7-2 | CASSLVGGGVNQPQHF
TRBJ1-1 | TRBV6-2/TRBV6-3 | CASSYPTDNTEAFF
TRBJ2-7 | TRBV7-4 | CASSLSGTRIYEQYF
TRBJ2-3 | TRBV15 | CATSPERPRITDTQYF
TRBJ2-2 | TRBV24-1 | CATSDPDRGGELFF
TRBJ2-7 | TRBV27 | CASTRTGTDEQYF
TRBJ2-1 | TRBV5-6 | CASSHASKSPYNEQFF
TRBJ2-7 | TRBV19 | CASRATGTGWPHYEQYF
TRBJ2-5 | TRBV12-3/TRBV12-4 | CASTPAVGAETQYF
TRBJ2-3 | TRBV19 | CASSRNRGDPATDTQYF
TRBJ1-1 | TRBV7-9 | CASRKGDEAFF
TRBJ1-5 | TRBV27 | CASSLSGGEEAQHF
TRBJ2-5 | TRBV15 | CATSPWTGETQYF
TRBJ2-3 | TRBV13 | CASSSSGEGPDTQYF
TRBJ1-5 | TRBV4-1 | CASSQDGTGGGNQPQHF
TRBJ2-7 | TRBV27 | CASSFNRGSYEQYF
TRBJ2-5 | TRBV9 | CASSDKEESETQYF
TRBJ1-2 | TRBV27 | CASSFGQGAYGYTF
TRBJ2-1 | TRBV11-3 | CASSPDPSSYNEQFF
TRBJ1-2 | TRBV4-2 | CASSYDSPVYGYTF